Listed below are T cell receptor beta chains from one sample, sequenced in a study of blood T cell repertoires in COVID-19. The assay was immunoSEQ multiplex PCR, and TCRdb's table has in-frame clones only and misses some. The sample gives 65,000 to 70,000 clones, about 80% of which show up once; about 4.4% is in the top ten. The sample comprised peripheral blood. The receptor source for this set is a woman between 55 and 75 years old with acute or convalescent COVID-19. Both conserved end residues are part of each CDR3. Fields, in order: V gene, CDR3 length, J gene, clone size, D gene, CDR3 protein, CDR3 DNA. D genes are given only for firm matches. Clone size, where shown, is once, few, many, or a class for clones that have expanded.

V gene: TRBV28; CDR3 length: 15; J gene: TRBJ1-5; clone size: few; D gene: -; CDR3 protein: CASRTGDFGNQPQHF; CDR3 DNA: TGTGCCAGCCGTACAGGAGACTTCGGCAATCAGCCCCAGCATTTT
V gene: TRBV9; CDR3 length: 15; J gene: TRBJ2-2; clone size: -; D gene: -; CDR3 protein: CASSVRSGNTGELFF; CDR3 DNA: TGTGCCAGCAGCGTTCGTTCGGGGAACACCGGGGAGCTGTTTTTT
V gene: TRBV2; CDR3 length: 15; J gene: TRBJ1-5; clone size: once; D gene: TRBD1; CDR3 protein: CASSDGTGSNQPQHF; CDR3 DNA: TGTGCCAGCAGTGACGGGACAGGGAGCAATCAGCCCCAGCATTTT
V gene: TRBV7-3; CDR3 length: 14; J gene: TRBJ1-6; clone size: -; D gene: -; CDR3 protein: CASSLSGIYSPLHF; CDR3 DNA: TGTGCCAGCAGCTTAAGCGGGATTTATTCACCCCTCCACTTT
V gene: TRBV5-4; CDR3 length: 13; J gene: TRBJ1-5; clone size: -; D gene: -; CDR3 protein: CASSLGGGQPQHF; CDR3 DNA: TGTGCCAGCAGCTTGGGCGGGGGGCAGCCCCAGCATTTT
V gene: TRBV21-1; CDR3 length: 9; J gene: TRBJ1-4; clone size: -; D gene: -; CDR3 protein: CASSTELFF; CDR3 DNA: TGTGCCAGCAGCACGGAACTGTTTTTT
V gene: TRBV7-8; CDR3 length: 15; J gene: TRBJ1-3; clone size: few; D gene: TRBD1; CDR3 protein: CASSLVGQGGNTIYF; CDR3 DNA: TGTGCCAGCAGCTTAGTAGGACAGGGGGGAAACACCATATATTTT
V gene: TRBV3-1/TRBV3-2; CDR3 length: 12; J gene: TRBJ2-1; clone size: once; D gene: -; CDR3 protein: CASSQVPGEQFF; CDR3 DNA: TGTGCCAGCAGCCAAGTACCAGGGGAGCAGTTCTTC
V gene: TRBV4-1; CDR3 length: 14; J gene: TRBJ1-5; clone size: once; D gene: TRBD1; CDR3 protein: CASSQLAGGQPQHF; CDR3 DNA: TGCGCCAGCAGCCAGCTCGCAGGGGGACAGCCCCAGCATTTT
V gene: TRBV5-4; CDR3 length: 12; J gene: TRBJ1-6; clone size: -; D gene: -; CDR3 protein: CASSAVNSPLHF; CDR3 DNA: TGTGCCAGCAGCGCGGTAAATTCACCCCTCCACTTT
V gene: TRBV18; CDR3 length: 14; J gene: TRBJ2-7; clone size: -; D gene: TRBD1; CDR3 protein: CASSRTDRVGEQYF; CDR3 DNA: TGTGCCAGCTCGCGTACGGACAGGGTTGGCGAGCAGTACTTC
V gene: TRBV5-6; CDR3 length: 18; J gene: TRBJ1-2; clone size: -; D gene: TRBD1; CDR3 protein: CASSLRLTGNIPNYGYTF; CDR3 DNA: TGTGCCAGCAGCTTGCGGCTGACAGGGAATATCCCTAACTATGGCTACACCTTC
V gene: TRBV5-1; CDR3 length: 12; J gene: TRBJ2-2; clone size: -; D gene: -; CDR3 protein: CASSLNLGELFF; CDR3 DNA: TGCGCCAGCAGCTTAAATCTCGGGGAGCTGTTTTTT
V gene: TRBV19; CDR3 length: 14; J gene: TRBJ1-1; clone size: -; D gene: TRBD1; CDR3 protein: CASTGDRSYTEAFF; CDR3 DNA: TGTGCCAGTACCGGGGACAGGTCGTACACTGAAGCTTTCTTT
V gene: TRBV6-5; CDR3 length: 16; J gene: TRBJ2-3; clone size: -; D gene: -; CDR3 protein: CASSYSKFGGTDTQYF; CDR3 DNA: TGTGCCAGCAGTTACTCCAAGTTCGGGGGCACAGATACGCAGTATTTT
V gene: TRBV5-1; CDR3 length: 15; J gene: TRBJ1-2; clone size: -; D gene: -; CDR3 protein: CASSSQGPANYGYTF; CDR3 DNA: TGCGCCAGCAGCTCACAGGGTCCGGCTAACTATGGCTACACCTTC
V gene: TRBV19; CDR3 length: 13; J gene: TRBJ2-7; clone size: -; D gene: TRBD1; CDR3 protein: CASSGSGTGEQYF; CDR3 DNA: TGTGCCAGTAGTGGTTCCGGGACAGGCGAGCAGTACTTC
V gene: TRBV2; CDR3 length: 15; J gene: TRBJ2-7; clone size: few; D gene: TRBD2; CDR3 protein: CASSEERGVYYEQYF; CDR3 DNA: TGTGCCAGCAGTGAAGAGCGGGGGGTTTACTACGAGCAGTACTTC
V gene: TRBV6-6; CDR3 length: 16; J gene: TRBJ1-6; clone size: -; D gene: TRBD1; CDR3 protein: CASSSPDRGPFSALHF; CDR3 DNA: TGTGCCAGCAGTTCCCCGGACAGGGGGCCCTTTTCGGCCCTCCACTTT
V gene: TRBV6-5; CDR3 length: 15; J gene: TRBJ1-5; clone size: once; D gene: -; CDR3 protein: CASNVGRPSNQPQHF; CDR3 DNA: TGTGCCAGCAACGTTGGGAGGCCTAGCAATCAGCCCCAGCATTTT
V gene: TRBV10-3; CDR3 length: 12; J gene: TRBJ1-2; clone size: -; D gene: TRBD1; CDR3 protein: CANSRGSYGYTF; CDR3 DNA: TGTGCCAACAGCAGGGGGTCCTATGGCTACACCTTC